This T cell receptor beta chain stems from a study of blood T cell repertoires in COVID-19. The overall study: Researchers got acute and convalescent COVID-19 samples from the United States, Italy and Spain. Nucleic acid was either cDNA or gDNA, and it came from T cells, B-cell-depleted T cells, or PBMCs.

This clone was picked up one time. In the original processing: By means of reference gene primer amplification, nucleated cell counts were estimated. Data came from immunoSEQ multiplex PCR; TCRdb stores just in-frame clones and leaves some out. D and trimming come from the DNA, and the V and J calls and clone size come from that table. Among about 150,000 clones listed, more than 80% were seen once. Germline lookup yields CDR1 SEHNR and CDR2 FQNEAQ (reference sequence). The ends lost 3 bases at V and 9 bases at J; junction bases unmatched: 7. The CDR3 length is 16 residues. This sequence joins TRBV7-9 and TRBJ2-1; 14 nucleotides match TRBD2. The receptor was isolated from a woman in her fifties or sixties with active COVID-19. Sequencing input: peripheral blood. CDR3 loop: CASSFGTSGSPGEQFF. The CDR3, as DNA: TGTGCCAGCAGCTTTGGGACTAGCGGGAGCCCTGGTGAGCAGTTCTTC.